These 14 T cell receptor beta chains came from one sample sequenced in a study of T cells in Graves' hyperthyroidism and ophthalmopathy. Amplification targeted TCR beta CDR3 regions from RNA transcripts. The HTBI set primed first-round TCR CDR3 RT-PCR. Via MiXCR, TCRdb re-called the multiplex PCR reads, giving one row per CDR3 protein. The sample includes under 200,000 distinct CDR3 sequences, less than 10% of them seen just once. Input material: blood. The receptors were sampled from a woman aged 18-29 years with Graves' hyperthyroidism that later progressed to Graves' ophthalmopathy.

In this sample, this clonotype turned up a few times. The chain has TRBV20-1 and TRBJ1-5; tentatively, D is TRBD1 (6 bases). The CDR3 spans 14 residues. V was pared by 1 base and J by 1 base, with 8 bases between. The germline gives CDR1 DFQATT, CDR2 SNEGSKA (reference sequence). As DNA, the CDR3 is TGCAGTGCTAGAGGGGGGGCAAGCAATCAGCCCCAGCATTTT. Protein: CSARGGASNQPQHF.

This clonotype appeared many times. The genes are TRBV2 and TRBJ1-2, with D perhaps TRBD1 (5 bases). CDR3 length equals 14 residues. V dropped 2 bases and J dropped 4 bases, with 11 bases sitting between them. CDR1 and CDR2 from the germline V gene are SNHLY and FYNNEI. This CDR3 is CASSESGGSYGYTF. Here the CDR3 DNA reads TGTGCCAGCAGTGAATCCGGGGGATCCTATGGCTACACCTTC.

This clonotype was detected ten times or more. The chain has TRBV2 and TRBJ1-4; no firm D call. Germline V gene data show CDR1 as SNHLY and CDR2 as FYNNEI. This CDR3 is built from 11 residues. V was shortened by 9 bases and J by 3 bases, with 5 bases between the two germline ends. CDR3 nucleotides: TGTGCCAGGGGGTCTAATGAAAAACTGTTTTTT. It is translated as CARGSNEKLFF.

This clonotype was seen many times. The V call is TRBV19, the J call TRBJ2-3, with no clear D. Germline loops: CDR1 LNHDA, CDR2 SQIVND (reference sequence). The CDR3 has 15 amino acids. Trimming took 3 bases from V and 0 from J, leaving 10 bases between them. The CDR3 sequence is CASSISFSSTDTQYF. In nucleotides, the CDR3 is TGTGCCAGTAGTATTTCATTCTCTAGCACAGATACGCAGTATTTT.

This clonotype was counted ten times or more. J is TRBJ1-1 and V is TRBV20-1; D uncertain. CDR1 is DFQATT and CDR2 is SNEGSKA in the germline V gene (reference sequence). V lost 3 bases to trimming and J lost 0 bases, with 14 bases between them. The CDR3 totals 15 residues. CDR3 in amino acids: CSARVPGDVNTEAFF. CDR3 sequence (DNA): TGCAGTGCTAGGGTCCCTGGGGATGTGAACACTGAAGCTTTCTTT.

The V gene is TRBV20-1, the J gene TRBJ2-4; no firm D call. V lost 0 bases, J lost 0 bases, and 6 bases lay in between. CDR3 length: 14 residues. Germline V gives CDR1 DFQATT, CDR2 SNEGSKA (reference sequence). The CDR3 DNA reads as TGCAGTGCTAGAGATCTTCAAGCCAAAAACATTCAGTACTTC. It is translated as CSARDLQAKNIQYF.

This clonotype was counted many times. V is TRBV20-1 and J is TRBJ2-1, with 10 bases aligning to TRBD2. The germline V gene encodes CDR1 DFQATT and CDR2 SNEGSKA (reference sequence). The CDR3 has 15 residues. Losses at the gene ends were 5 bases for V and 0 bases for J; bases not matched to a gene: 4. The CDR3 here is CSAGLADLSYNEQFF. As DNA, the CDR3 is TGCAGTGCTGGACTAGCGGACCTCTCCTACAATGAGCAGTTCTTC.

This clonotype was found many times. The V and J genes are TRBV10-1 and TRBJ1-1; no firm D call. Trimming took off 4 bases at V and 3 bases at J, with 9 bases between the two ends. The CDR3 length is 13 residues. From germline, CDR1 is WNHNN and CDR2 SYGVQD (reference sequence). The CDR3 nucleotides read TGCGCCAGCAGTGTCGGCAGATACACTGAAGCTTTCTTT. Its protein product is CASSVGRYTEAFF.

At least ten counts were recorded for this clonotype. J is TRBJ1-5 and V is TRBV3-1; D remains unclear. CDR1 is LGHDT and CDR2 is YNNKEL in the germline V gene (reference sequence). This CDR3 is 14 amino acids long. Between the trimmed V and J ends, which lost 1 base and 3 bases, there was a span of 7 bases. The CDR3 protein is CASSQAQVNQPQHF. The DNA for the CDR3 is TGTGCCAGCAGCCAAGCCCAGGTCAATCAGCCCCAGCATTTT. Complete variable domain (other parts from reference TRBV3-1 and TRBJ1-5): DTAVSQTPKYLVTQMGNDKSIKCEQNLGHDTMYWYKQDSKKFLKIMFSYNNKELIINETVPNRFSPKSPDKAHLNLHINSLELGDSAVYFCASSQAQVNQPQHFGDGTRLSIL.

This clonotype was detected ten times or more. CDR3 DNA: TGTGCCAGCACCTCCTTCCTAAAAGGGGTCCCGGACTATGGCTACACCTTC. Its protein is CASTSFLKGVPDYGYTF. This chain connects TRBV27 to TRBJ1-2; perhaps TRBD1 as D (5 bases). This CDR3 has 17 residues. Looked up from germline, CDR1 is MNHEY and CDR2 is SMNVEV (reference sequence). Trimming pared 7 bases from V and 3 bases from J, leaving 24 bases between.

This clonotype has ten or more counts. This sequence joins TRBV30 and TRBJ1-1, with 9 positions matching TRBD1. The CDR3 runs to 13 residues. CDR1 and CDR2 (germline): GTSNPN, SVGIG (reference sequence). V lost 5 bases, J lost 0 bases, and 1 base stayed unmatched. DNA of the CDR3: TGTGCCTGGGGGGACAGGGTGAACACTGAAGCTTTCTTT. Translating it yields CAWGDRVNTEAFF.

Many counts were recorded for this clonotype. This chain links TRBV6-1 with TRBJ2-1, with 9 bases that match TRBD1. The CDR3 contains 15 residues. The germline V gene has CDR1 MNHNS and CDR2 SASEGT. Unmatched junction bases numbered 0, after V lost 0 bases and J lost 3 bases. The CDR3 sequence: CASSEATGGYNEQFF. Here the CDR3 DNA reads TGTGCCAGCAGTGAAGCGACAGGGGGCTACAATGAGCAGTTCTTC.

The chain uses TRBV28 and TRBJ1-1; D gene unclear. V shed 1 base and J shed 13 bases, with 10 bases lying between them. The CDR3 totals 11 residues. The germline CDR1 and CDR2 sequences are MDHEN and SYDVKM. Written as DNA, the CDR3 is TGTGCCAGCAGTTTATTTAATAAGGGTTTCTTT. It encodes CASSLFNKGFF. The variable domain in full, completed from reference TRBV28 and TRBJ1-1, reads DVKVTQSSRYLVKRTGEKVFLECVQDMDHENMFWYRQDPGLGLRLIYFSYDVKMKEKGDIPEGYSVSREKKERFSLILESASTNQTSMYLCASSLFNKGFFGQGTRLTVV.

This clonotype was seen repeatedly, ten times or more. The chain recombines TRBV5-1 with TRBJ1-1; TRBD1 agrees at 8 bases. The germline CDR1 and CDR2 sequences are SGHRS and YFSETQ. V dropped 0 bases and J dropped 3; count of bases not matched to a gene: 7. The CDR3 is 16 residues long. The CDR3 DNA is TGCGCCAGCAGCTTGGTTGGGACAGGCGGTGACACTGAAGCTTTCTTT. This translates into CASSLVGTGGDTEAFF.